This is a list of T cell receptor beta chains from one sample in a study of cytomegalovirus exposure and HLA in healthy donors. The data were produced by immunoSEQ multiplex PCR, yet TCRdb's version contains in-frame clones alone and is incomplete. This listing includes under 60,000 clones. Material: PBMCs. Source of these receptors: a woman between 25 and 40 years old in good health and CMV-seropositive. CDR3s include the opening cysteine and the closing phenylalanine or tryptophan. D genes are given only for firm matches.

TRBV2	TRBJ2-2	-	TGTGCCAGCCGACCTCCATGGGCAGCCAACACCGGGGAGCTGTTTTTT	CASRPPWAANTGELFF
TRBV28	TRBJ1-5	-	TGTGCCATCAGACAGGCACATCAGCCCCAGCATTTT	CAIRQAHQPQHF
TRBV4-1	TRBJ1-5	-	TGCGCCAGCAGCCAAGCAACGGAGCAGCCCCAGCATTTT	CASSQATEQPQHF
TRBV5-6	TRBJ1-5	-	TGTGCCAGCACTCTCTATCCGAGCAATCAGCCCCAGCATTTT	CASTLYPSNQPQHF
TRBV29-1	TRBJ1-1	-	TGCAGCGGGGGACTCCTGAACACTGAAGCTTTCTTT	CSGGLLNTEAFF
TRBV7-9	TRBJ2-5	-	TGTGCCAGCAGCTTAGGCCCCGGGGTCAGCGAGACCCAGTACTTC	CASSLGPGVSETQYF
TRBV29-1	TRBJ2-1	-	TGCAGCGTTCTGGACTTCAATGAGCAGTTCTTC	CSVLDFNEQFF
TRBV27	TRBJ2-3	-	TGTGCCAGCAGTTTACCCGGCACAGATACGCAGTATTTT	CASSLPGTDTQYF
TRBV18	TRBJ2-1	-	TGTGCCAGCTCACCTAGCACGCCCCGGCAGGGGGGTATGGGTGAGCAGTTCTTC	CASSPSTPRQGGMGEQFF
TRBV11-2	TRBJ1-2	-	TGTGCCAGCAGCAAACAGGGAGTAGATGGCTACACCTTC	CASSKQGVDGYTF
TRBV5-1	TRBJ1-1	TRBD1	TGCGCCAGTGGGACAGGGAGTTGGGGCACTGAAGCTTTCTTT	CASGTGSWGTEAFF